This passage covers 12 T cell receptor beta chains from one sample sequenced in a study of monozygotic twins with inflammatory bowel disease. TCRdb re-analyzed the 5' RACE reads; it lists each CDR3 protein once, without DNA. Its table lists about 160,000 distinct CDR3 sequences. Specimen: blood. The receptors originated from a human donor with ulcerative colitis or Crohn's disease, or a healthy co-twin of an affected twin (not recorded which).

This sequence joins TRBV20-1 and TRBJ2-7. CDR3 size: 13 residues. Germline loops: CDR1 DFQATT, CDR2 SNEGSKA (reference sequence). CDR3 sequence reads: CSARELRFYEQYF.

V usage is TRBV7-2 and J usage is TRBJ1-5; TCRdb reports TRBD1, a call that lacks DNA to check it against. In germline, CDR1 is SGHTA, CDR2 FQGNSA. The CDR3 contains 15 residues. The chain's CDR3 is CASSPSGVGDQPQHF.

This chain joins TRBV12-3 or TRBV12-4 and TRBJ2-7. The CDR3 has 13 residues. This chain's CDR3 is CACRLAGSYEQYF.

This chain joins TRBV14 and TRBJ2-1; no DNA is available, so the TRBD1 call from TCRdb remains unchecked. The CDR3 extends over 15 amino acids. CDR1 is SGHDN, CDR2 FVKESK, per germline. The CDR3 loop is CASSLRTGGWNEQFF.

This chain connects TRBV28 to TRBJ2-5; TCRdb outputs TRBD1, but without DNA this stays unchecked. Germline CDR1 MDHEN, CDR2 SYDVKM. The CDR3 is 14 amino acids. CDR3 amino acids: CASGGGGQEETQYF.

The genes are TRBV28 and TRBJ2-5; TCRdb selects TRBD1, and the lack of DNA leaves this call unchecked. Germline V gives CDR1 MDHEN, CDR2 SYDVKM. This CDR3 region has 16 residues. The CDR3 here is CASSLVQGVKRETQYF.

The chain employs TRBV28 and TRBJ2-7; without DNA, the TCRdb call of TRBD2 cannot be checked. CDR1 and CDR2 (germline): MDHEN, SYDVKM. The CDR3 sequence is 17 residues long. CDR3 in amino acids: CASSFLGLGRKAYEQYF. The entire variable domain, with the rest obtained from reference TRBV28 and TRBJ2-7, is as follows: DVKVTQSSRYLVKRTGEKVFLECVQDMDHENMFWYRQDPGLGLRLIYFSYDVKMKEKGDIPEGYSVSREKKERFSLILESASTNQTSMYLCASSFLGLGRKAYEQYFGPGTRLTVT.

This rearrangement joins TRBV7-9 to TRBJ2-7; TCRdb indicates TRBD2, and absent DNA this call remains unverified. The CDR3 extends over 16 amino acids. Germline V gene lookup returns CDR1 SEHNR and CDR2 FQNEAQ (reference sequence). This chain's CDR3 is CASSLVLSGISYEQYF.

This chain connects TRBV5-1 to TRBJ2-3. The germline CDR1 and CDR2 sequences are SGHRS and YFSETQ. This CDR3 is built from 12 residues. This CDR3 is CASSFYTDTQYF.

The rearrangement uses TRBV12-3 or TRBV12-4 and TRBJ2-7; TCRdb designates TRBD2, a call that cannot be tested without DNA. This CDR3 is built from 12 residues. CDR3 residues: CASSQDSPKQYF.

The CDR3 loop is CASSLGTGPYHQPQHF. This chain links TRBV5-1 with TRBJ1-5. The CDR3 contains 16 residues. Germline CDR1 is SGHRS and CDR2 is YFSETQ.

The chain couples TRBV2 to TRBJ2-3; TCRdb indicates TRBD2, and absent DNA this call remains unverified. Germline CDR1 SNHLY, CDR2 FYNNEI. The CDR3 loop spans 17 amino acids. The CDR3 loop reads CASSEALLGGRAHTQYF.